The sequence of this T cell receptor beta chain was determined in a study of blood T cell repertoires in COVID-19. Overall study context: Samples taken during acute and convalescent COVID-19 were collected in the United States, Italy and Spain. PBMCs, B-cell-depleted T cells, or T cells were the source of the cDNA or gDNA that made up the material.

Profiled with immunoSEQ multiplex PCR; TCRdb holds only in-frame clones, not every one. The profile shows under 150,000 clones, around three quarters of them singletons. Germline CDR1 reads SEHNR; CDR2 reads FQNEAQ (reference sequence). With V trimmed by 4 bases and J by 5 bases, 3 bases remained unmatched. CDR3 length equals 16 residues. The receptor comes from a woman aged 70-85 years with acute or convalescent COVID-19. This chain joins TRBV7-9 and TRBJ2-2, with TRBD2 matching 14 bases. The sequenced material came from peripheral blood. CDR3 sequence: CASSSRLAGGTGELFF. The CDR3 coding sequence is TGTGCCAGCAGCTCTCGACTAGCGGGAGGGACCGGGGAGCTGTTTTTT.